One sample yielded the 24 T cell receptor beta chains listed below, sequenced in a study of beta chain features in type 1 diabetes (dated by TCRdb to the late 2010s). Antigen specificity for these receptors is unknown. The library was obtained by the immunoSEQ multiplex PCR assay. All of the isolated RNA was reverse transcribed with the High Capacity cDNA Reverse Transcription Kit, so expressed TCRB transcripts were sequenced. The table was pulled from immuneACCESS by TCRdb, which kept in-frame rearrangements only. Such tables lose some clones; where checked, under half of the loss comes from unresolved V genes, and the rest has no known cause. Recorded for this sample are some 370,000 clones; 9.5% to 10% of them occurred a single time. The ten largest clones take up 0.55% to 0.75% of the sample. Study-level results and caveats: A moderate but significant shortening of TCRB CDR3 length was observed in type 1 diabetes patients in all four CD4+ subsets.

Sequenced material: central memory CD4+ T cells from blood. The origin of the receptors is a man aged 25 to 45 with type 1 diabetes.

This clone has only a few counts. A clone one base away is much larger, so this may be a read error. The chain couples TRBV7-3 to TRBJ1-5; D call uncertain. With 2 bases removed from V and 4 bases from J, the gap between germline ends came to 6 bases. CDR3 size: 13 residues. The germline CDR1 and CDR2 sequences are SGHTA and FQGTGA. The DNA for the CDR3 is TGTGCCAGCAGCTTAGACTATAATCAGCCCCAGCATTTT. Amino acid sequence: CASSLDYNQPQHF.

This clone was seen a few times. The chain links TRBV10-3 to TRBJ1-4, with 9 positions matching TRBD1. V lost 3 bases and J lost 7; bases outside the gene matches: 3. The CDR3 totals 14 residues. Germline CDR1 is ENHRY and CDR2 is SYGVKD. The CDR3 bases are TGTGCCATCAGTGACGCGACAGGGGGTGAAAAACTGTTTTTT. Translated, it gives CAISDATGGEKLFF.

In the case of this clone: The limits of the CDR3 on the DNA are not certain, so only TCRdb's listed CDR3 is given. The rearrangement links TRBV28 to TRBJ1-3. The CDR3 is 18 residues long, counting both termini. Looked up from germline, CDR1 is MDHEN and CDR2 is SYDVKM. This CDR3 is CASSSSANGGSSGNTIYF.

This clone was seen at least ten times. J is TRBJ2-3 and V is TRBV9, with D perhaps given as TRBD1 or TRBD2 (5 bases each). Trimming left V 0 bases short and J 7 bases short, with 18 bases between. This CDR3 comprises 16 residues. The germline gives CDR1 SGDLS, CDR2 YYNGEE. CDR3 in DNA: TGTGCCAGCAGCGTAGCTGGGGGAGAAAACGGAAATACGCAGTATTTT. Amino acids: CASSVAGGENGNTQYF.

This clone has only a few counts. The chain is built from TRBV11-3 and TRBJ1-1, with D maybe TRBD1 (5 bases). V lost 4 bases and J 3 bases, leaving 9 bases between the germline ends. Germline CDR1 SGHNT, CDR2 YENEEA. The CDR3 sequence is 13 residues long. CDR3 nucleotides: TGTGCCAGCAGCTCTGGGGGTGACACTGAAGCTTTCTTT. Its protein is CASSSGGDTEAFF.

This clone has just a few counts. The DNA for the CDR3 is TGTGCCAGCAGCTACAGTCTGAACACTGAAGCTTTCTTT. Its translation is CASSYSLNTEAFF. The rearrangement uses TRBV7-2 and TRBJ1-1; D remains ambiguous. Germline assignment: CDR1 SGHTA and CDR2 FQGNSA. The CDR3 has 13 amino acids. Trimming shortened V by 4 bases and J by 0 bases, and 6 bases separated the two germline ends.

The chain has TRBV2 and TRBJ2-5; TRBD1 aligns across 8 bases. CDR1 and CDR2 (germline): SNHLY, FYNNEI. After removal of 1 base from V and 4 bases from J, the junction contained 5 bases not matched to a gene. The CDR3 loop spans 15 amino acids. The CDR3 loop reads CASSEEGQGSETQYF. As DNA, the CDR3 is TGTGCCAGCAGTGAAGAAGGACAGGGATCAGAGACCCAGTACTTC.

This clone has a count of ten or more. The rearrangement links TRBV4-2 to TRBJ2-7; D is unclear. Per the germline V gene, CDR1 is LGHNA and CDR2 is YNFKEQ. This CDR3 comprises 15 residues. V lost 0 bases to trimming and J lost 6 bases, with 15 bases between them. CDR3 DNA sequence: TGTGCCAGCAGCCAAGACGCCGGTTCGCCGCTCGAGCAGTACTTC. It codes for CASSQDAGSPLEQYF.

This chain uses TRBV6-5 with TRBJ1-1, with D possibly being TRBD1 (5 bases). Germline V gene sequence: CDR1 MNHEY, CDR2 SVGAGI. V was cut by 5 bases and J by 11 bases, with 18 bases left in between. The CDR3 loop spans 13 amino acids. The CDR3 spells CASSPRDRDRAFF. CDR3 coding DNA: TGTGCCAGCAGTCCCCGGGACCGCGATCGGGCTTTCTTT.

A few counts support this clone. J is TRBJ2-7 and V is TRBV4-1; 7 bases map to TRBD1. The germline CDR1 and CDR2 sequences are MGHRA and YSYEKL. The CDR3 runs to 14 residues. The junction had 3 bases not matched to a gene; V was cut back by 1 base and J by 3 bases. The CDR3 reads CASSQVGDSYEQYF. The CDR3 DNA is TGCGCCAGCAGCCAAGTGGGGGACAGCTACGAGCAGTACTTC.

This clone was seen repeatedly, ten times or more. The V and J genes are TRBV7-2 and TRBJ1-4, with D unresolved. The germline V gene has CDR1 SGHTA and CDR2 FQGNSA. V was pared by 5 bases and J by 7 bases, with 8 bases between. This CDR3 region has 12 residues. The CDR3 region has the DNA TGTGCCAGCAGCCCTGACACTGAAAAACTGTTTTTT. This translates into CASSPDTEKLFF.

This clone was detected a few times. This sequence joins TRBV7-2 and TRBJ2-1; 7 bases fit TRBD2. The V segment lost 1 base and the J segment 5 bases; nucleotides outside the gene matches: 11. The CDR3 sequence is 17 residues long. Germline CDR1 reads SGHTA; CDR2 reads FQGNSA. The chain's CDR3 is CASSLGPAGVRDNEQFF. In nucleotides, the CDR3 is TGTGCCAGCAGCTTAGGGCCGGCGGGAGTGCGGGACAATGAGCAGTTCTTC.

With respect to this clone: A single base separates this from a much larger clone, so it may be a read error. Additional DNA sequences in this sample encode the identical CDR3. The chain uses TRBV5-4 and TRBJ2-3; maybe TRBD1 (6 bases). The CDR3 spans 15 residues. V was pared by 6 bases and J by 2 bases, with 16 bases between. In germline, CDR1 is SGHNT, CDR2 YYREEE (reference sequence). In nucleotides, the CDR3 is TGTGCCAGCACACAGGGCACCCGGTCCACAGATACGCAGTATTTT. As protein: CASTQGTRSTDTQYF.

The CDR3 region has the DNA TGTGCCAGCAGTGGAACAACGGGACAGGGGGCGCTTTCTGGGGCCAACGTCCTGACTTTC. Protein sequence: CASSGTTGQGALSGANVLTF. J is TRBJ2-6 and V is TRBV27; 12 bases line up with TRBD1. CDR3 size: 20 residues. V lost 5 bases and J lost 1; bases outside the gene matches: 12. The germline V gene encodes CDR1 MNHEY and CDR2 SMNVEV (reference sequence).

There are many counts of this clone. This chain connects TRBV5-4 to TRBJ2-7; D may be TRBD1 or TRBD2 (5 bases each). Germline lookup yields CDR1 SGHNT and CDR2 YYREEE (reference sequence). The V end was cut by 3 bases, the J end by 5 bases, with 21 bases between. The CDR3 loop spans 16 amino acids. CDR3 sequence (DNA): TGTGCCAGCAGCTCATCGAGCAACCGGGACGTAAACGAGCAGTACTTC. It is translated as CASSSSSNRDVNEQYF.

The chain joins TRBV5-1 to TRBJ2-3, with 9 bases identical to TRBD2. CDR1 is SGHRS and CDR2 is YFSETQ in the germline V gene. CDR3 length equals 18 residues. V lost 0 bases and J lost 6; bases outside the gene matches: 14. The CDR3 reads CASSLEGREGLKWDTQYF. The CDR3 DNA is TGCGCCAGCAGCTTGGAGGGGCGGGAGGGCCTAAAGTGGGATACGCAGTATTTT.

Points on this clone: Other nucleotide sequences from this sample produce the same CDR3. The CDR3 is CASSLSTDTQYF. CDR3 DNA: TGCGCCAGCAGCTTAAGCACAGATACGCAGTATTTT. The gene calls are TRBV5-1 and TRBJ2-3; D is uncertain. V was trimmed by 2 bases and J by 0 bases, leaving 1 base between them. CDR1 is SGHRS and CDR2 is YFSETQ in the germline V gene. The CDR3 runs 12 residues.

The rearrangement links TRBV11-3 to TRBJ2-1; 9 bases line up with TRBD1. The CDR3 is 17 residues long. V shed 0 bases and J 7 bases; nucleotides not matched to a gene: 10. Germline V gene lookup returns CDR1 SGHNT and CDR2 YENEEA. CDR3 sequence reads: CASSLDGATGGLNEQFF. CDR3 coding DNA: TGTGCCAGCAGCTTAGATGGTGCAACAGGGGGCTTAAATGAGCAGTTCTTC.

For the CDR3, the DNA is TGTGCCAGCAGCTCCTTCTCCTACGAGCAGTACTTC. Its protein is CASSSFSYEQYF. This chain joins TRBV7-2 and TRBJ2-5, with D hard to call. The DNA matches TRBJ2-7 better at its end, which makes the J call doubtful. The germline gives CDR1 SGHTA, CDR2 FQGNSA. The CDR3 is 12 residues long.

The gene calls are TRBV27 and TRBJ2-3; 8 nucleotides line up with TRBD1. The CDR3 runs to 14 residues. In germline, CDR1 is MNHEY, CDR2 SMNVEV (reference sequence). The V and J ends lost 4 bases and 4 bases, in that order; junction bases with no gene match: 4. CDR3 protein: CASSSTGESDTQYF. The CDR3 DNA follows: TGTGCCAGCAGTTCGACAGGGGAATCAGATACGCAGTATTTT.

This clone was detected only once. The chain couples TRBV7-2 to TRBJ2-6; a possible D gene is TRBD1 (6 bases). Germline CDR1 is SGHTA and CDR2 is FQGNSA. V lost 5 bases to trimming and J lost 3 bases, with 8 bases between them. The CDR3 runs to 14 residues. This CDR3 is CASSLDSGANVLTF. The CDR3 bases are TGTGCCAGCAGCCTGGACAGTGGGGCCAACGTCCTGACTTTC.

Comment on this clone: A much larger clone is a single base away; this may be a read error. This chain connects TRBV6-5 to TRBJ2-6, with unresolved D. The CDR3 runs to 15 residues. Germline values: CDR1 MNHEY, CDR2 SVGAGI. Trimming shortened V by 4 bases and J by 0 bases, and 7 bases separated the two germline ends. CDR3 bases: TGTGCCAGCAGTTCCAGGAACTCTGGGGCCAACGTCCTGACTTTC. Translating gives CASSSRNSGANVLTF.

This clone was detected only a few times. J is TRBJ2-1 and V is TRBV2; 7 positions match TRBD2. Trimming took 5 bases from V and 7 from J; bases not matched to a gene: 8. This CDR3 is built from 14 residues. Germline CDR1 and CDR2: SNHLY and FYNNEI. The CDR3 bases are TGTGCCAGCAGTCTTTTATTGGGAGGGAATGAGCAGTTCTTC. This gives the protein CASSLLLGGNEQFF.

This clone has more than one count but fewer than ten. The chain employs TRBV23-1 and TRBJ2-3; the D call may be TRBD1 or TRBD2 (5 bases each). Being an ORF, TRBV23-1 has a function that is uncertain. This CDR3 has 20 amino acids. V was pared by 3 bases and J by 2 bases, with 27 bases between. DNA of the CDR3: TGCGCCAGCAGTCATGGGAGTTCAGGGATAAGGGAGATCTACACAGATACGCAGTATTTT. Amino acids: CASSHGSSGIREIYTDTQYF.